This TCR beta chain stems from a study of radiotherapy plus CTLA-4 blockade in lung cancer. Regarding the study as a whole: Strongest reported response predictors: early blood clone changes and post-radiation interferon-beta.

Sequencing used immunoSEQ multiplex PCR; TCRdb keeps in-frame clones, though not all of them. The table records some 120,000 clones, over 65% of them present only once. In regard to this clone: The target antigen is unknown.

Germline loops: CDR1 SGHRS, CDR2 YFSETQ. The CDR3 has 15 residues. V lost 1 base to trimming and J lost 5 bases, with 12 bases between them. Those patients who had chemo-refractory metastatic non-small-cell lung cancer were given focal radiation along with CTLA-4 blockade through ipilimumab. This specimen consisted of peripheral blood, obtained from a patient treated with radiotherapy plus ipilimumab. The sequence was obtained from a human donor with non-small cell lung cancer that progressed on radiotherapy plus ipilimumab. Some clones in this sample may be carry-over from other donors' samples. The chain couples TRBV5-1 to TRBJ2-2; no firm D call. The CDR3 loop is CASSLLGVFTGELFF. In nucleotides, the CDR3 is TGCGCCAGCAGCTTGTTGGGTGTATTTACCGGGGAGCTGTTTTTT.